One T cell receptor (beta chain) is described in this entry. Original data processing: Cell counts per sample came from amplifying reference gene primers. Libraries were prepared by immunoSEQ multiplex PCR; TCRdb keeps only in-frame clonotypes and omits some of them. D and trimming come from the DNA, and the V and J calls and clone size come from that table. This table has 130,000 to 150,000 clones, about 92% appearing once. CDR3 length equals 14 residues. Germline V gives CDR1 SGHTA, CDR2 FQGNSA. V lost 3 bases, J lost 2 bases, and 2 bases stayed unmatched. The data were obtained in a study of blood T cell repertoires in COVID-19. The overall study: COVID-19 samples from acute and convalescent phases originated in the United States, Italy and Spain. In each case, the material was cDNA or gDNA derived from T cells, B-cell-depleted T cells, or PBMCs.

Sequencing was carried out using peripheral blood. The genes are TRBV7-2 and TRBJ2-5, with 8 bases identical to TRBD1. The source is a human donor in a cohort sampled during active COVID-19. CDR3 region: CASSFDRGQETQYF. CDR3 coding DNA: TGTGCCAGCAGCTTCGACAGGGGACAAGAGACCCAGTACTTC.